Listed here are 7 T cell receptor beta chains from one sample, sequenced in a study of metastatic and nonmetastatic thyroid tumors. Nobody among the patients had been given any treatment before thyroid surgery. With MiXCR, TCRdb reprocessed the PCR reads. The data show roughly 64,000 clones, with approximately 4% seen just once and about a fifth held by the top ten. What was sequenced was blood. These receptors all stem from a female donor with papillary thyroid cancer or a benign thyroid nodule (not recorded which). Some clones in this sample may be carry-over from other donors' samples.

The V and J genes are TRBV19 and TRBJ1-2, with D tentatively TRBD1 (5 bases). From germline, CDR1 is LNHDA and CDR2 SQIVND (reference sequence). The CDR3 is 17 amino acids. Trimming stripped 3 bases from V and 2 bases from J, with 19 bases between. Here the CDR3 DNA reads TGTGCCAGTAGTATGGTCGGGACGAACCCTGAAAACTATGGCTACACCTTC. It translates to CASSMVGTNPENYGYTF.

The V call is TRBV12-3 or TRBV12-4, the J call TRBJ2-2; the match to TRBD2 covers 10 bases. J lost 5 bases, V lost 5 bases, and 11 bases had no gene match. The CDR3 contains 17 residues. The CDR3 loop is CASSTILAGGLTGELFF. The CDR3 nucleotides are TGTGCCAGCAGTACCATCTTAGCGGGAGGACTAACCGGGGAGCTGTTTTTT.

In this sample, this clone turned up many times. This chain connects TRBV20-1 to TRBJ2-3; the match to TRBD2 covers 9 bases. The CDR3 is 16 amino acids. Germline V lookup: CDR1 DFQATT, CDR2 SNEGSKA (reference sequence). J gave up 5 bases and V 5 bases, and 14 bases lay outside the gene matches. CDR3 nucleotide sequence: TGCAGTGCTTCCCCTGCGGGAGGGCCGGGGATAGATACGCAGTATTTT. Its translation: CSASPAGGPGIDTQYF.

This clone was found many times. This sample includes further DNA sequences coding for the same CDR3. The chain couples TRBV7-3 to TRBJ2-1, with TRBD1 identical over 8 bases. The CDR3 spans 18 residues. J was trimmed by 8 bases and V by 1 base; bases with no gene match: 16. Germline assignment: CDR1 SGHTA and CDR2 FQGTGA. CDR3 nucleotides: TGTGCCAGCAGCTTAAACCCCCGGGACAGGCCAGAAACCGATGAGCAGTTCTTC. As protein: CASSLNPRDRPETDEQFF.

Many counts were recorded for this clone. The chain links TRBV9 to TRBJ2-1; TRBD1 might be the D (6 bases). Germline CDR1 reads SGDLS; CDR2 reads YYNGEE. The V and J ends lost 2 bases and 3 bases respectively, with 9 bases between them. The CDR3 consists of 14 residues. CDR3 loop: CASSVRDNYNEQFF. CDR3 nucleotide sequence: TGTGCCAGCAGCGTCCGGGACAACTACAATGAGCAGTTCTTC.

With regard to this clone: A single base separates this from a much larger clone, so it may be a read error. The chain joins TRBV12-3 or TRBV12-4 to TRBJ2-4; 8 positions agree with TRBD1. This CDR3 has 11 amino acids. The CDR3 loop reads CASIDRTGWVF. The DNA of the CDR3 is TGTGCCAGCATCGACCGGACAGGGTGGGTCTTC.

This clone has at least ten counts. This chain joins TRBV3-1 and TRBJ2-3; unclear D gene. Trimming cost V 4 bases and J 2 bases, with 10 bases left between them. The CDR3 runs 14 residues. The V gene's germline CDR1 is LGHDT and CDR2 YNNKEL (reference sequence). CDR3 sequence: CASSPRLHTDTQYF. CDR3 coding DNA: TGTGCCAGCAGCCCCAGGTTGCACACAGATACGCAGTATTTT.